Presented here are 15 T cell receptor beta chains from one specimen sequenced in a study of blood T cell repertoires in COVID-19. Measured with immunoSEQ multiplex PCR; TCRdb has only the in-frame clones, and not every one. The sample lists 230,000 or so clones, roughly 88% occurring once. Sequenced material: PBMCs or T cells enriched from blood (not recorded which). These receptors were obtained from a woman in her forties or fifties with acute COVID-19.

The genes are TRBV9 and TRBJ1-1, with a possible D match to TRBD1 (5 bases). This CDR3 spans 15 amino acids. Germline lookup yields CDR1 SGDLS and CDR2 YYNGEE. Trimming pared 4 bases from V and 6 bases from J, leaving 19 bases between. CDR3 bases: TGTGCCAGCAGCCGACCCGTGGGGCAAGAGGCTGAAGCTTTCTTT. Its protein product is CASSRPVGQEAEAFF.

V usage is TRBV15 and J usage is TRBJ2-7, with D perhaps matching TRBD2 (5 bases). The germline V gene has CDR1 LNHNV and CDR2 YYDKDF (reference sequence). Trimming left V 0 bases short and J 2 bases short, with 8 bases between. The length of the CDR3 is 14 residues. CDR3 bases: TGTGCCACCAGCAGAGATTACGGGGCCTACGAGCAGTACTTC. This codes for CATSRDYGAYEQYF.

The V call is TRBV13, the J call TRBJ2-5; 8 bases are shared with TRBD1. The CDR3 loop spans 13 amino acids. V trimming: 6 bases; J trimming: 3 bases; junction bases outside the gene matches: 3. Germline lookup yields CDR1 PRHDT and CDR2 FYEKMQ (reference sequence). This CDR3 is CASSQDREETQYF. CDR3 in DNA: TGTGCCAGCAGTCAGGACAGGGAAGAGACCCAGTACTTC.

The CDR3 loop is CASSFLIPQGSGTYEQYF. The CDR3 nucleotides are TGTGCCAGCAGCTTTTTAATCCCTCAGGGTAGCGGGACCTACGAGCAGTACTTC. This rearrangement joins TRBV11-2 to TRBJ2-7; 8 positions match TRBD2. This CDR3 is 18 amino acids long. V dropped 3 bases and J dropped 2; count of bases not matched to a gene: 15. Germline V gene lookup returns CDR1 SGHAT and CDR2 FQNNGV.

This chain links TRBV11-1 with TRBJ1-6; D perhaps matches TRBD1 (5 bases). Germline CDR1 reads SGHAT; CDR2 reads FQDESV (reference sequence). This CDR3 is built from 14 residues. V was trimmed by 1 base and J by 10 bases, leaving 11 bases between them. In DNA, the CDR3 is TGTGCCAGCAGCTTAGAACAGGAGCAATCACCCCTCCACTTT. Translating gives CASSLEQEQSPLHF.

This chain links TRBV30 with TRBJ1-5, with TRBD1 identical over 9 bases. Germline V gene lookup returns CDR1 GTSNPN and CDR2 SVGIG (reference sequence). CDR3 length: 16 residues. The junction had 13 bases not matched to a gene; V was cut back by 2 bases and J by 8 bases. CDR3 in amino acids: CAWSIAGTGLSKPQHF. CDR3 nucleotides: TGTGCCTGGAGTATCGCCGGGACAGGGCTATCGAAGCCCCAGCATTTT.

The chain carries TRBV28 and TRBJ1-2, with D tentatively TRBD1 (6 bases). Germline lookup yields CDR1 MDHEN and CDR2 SYDVKM. The CDR3 contains 13 residues. Deletions cut 6 bases from V and 7 bases from J, with 15 bases between. The CDR3 spells CASSITGTGGYTF. DNA for the CDR3: TGTGCCAGCAGCATCACAGGGACGGGTGGCTACACCTTC.

The gene calls are TRBV6-5 and TRBJ2-3, with 8 bases fitting TRBD2. The junction had 9 bases not matched to a gene; V was cut back by 6 bases and J by 4 bases. CDR3 length: 15 amino acids. Germline V lookup: CDR1 MNHEY, CDR2 SVGAGI. CDR3 sequence: CASRDSGTRSDTQYF. For the CDR3, the DNA is TGTGCCAGCAGAGACTCCGGGACTAGATCAGATACGCAGTATTTT.

This chain links TRBV28 with TRBJ2-2; D perhaps matches TRBD2 (6 bases). V gave up 2 bases and J gave up 6 bases, with 10 bases separating them. CDR3 length: 14 residues. Germline CDR1 MDHEN, CDR2 SYDVKM. The CDR3 DNA is TGTGCCAGCAGTTTAGCGGGGACTTCCGGGGAGCTGTTTTTT. This encodes CASSLAGTSGELFF.

This clone has a handful of counts. The chain combines TRBV2 with TRBJ1-5, with D uncertain. The CDR3 has 14 residues. V lost 7 bases, J lost 4 bases, and 14 bases lay in between. Germline V gene data show CDR1 as SNHLY and CDR2 as FYNNEI. CDR3 loop: CASTGLQINQPQHF. The CDR3 region has the DNA TGTGCCAGCACTGGACTGCAGATAAATCAGCCCCAGCATTTT.

This clone appeared a few times. V and J are TRBV5-1 and TRBJ2-7, with D tentatively TRBD1 (6 bases). The V gene lost 0 bases and the J gene lost 4 bases, with 14 bases spanning the gap. This CDR3 comprises 15 residues. Germline V gene lookup returns CDR1 SGHRS and CDR2 YFSETQ. The CDR3 nucleotides are TGCGCCAGCAGCTTGGCCCTCATGACAGGATACGAGCAGTACTTC. The encoded protein is CASSLALMTGYEQYF.

The genes are TRBV27 and TRBJ2-1; the D gene is possibly TRBD1 (6 bases). The CDR3 contains 13 residues. The germline CDR1 and CDR2 sequences are MNHEY and SMNVEV (reference sequence). Trimming stripped 0 bases from V and 6 bases from J, with 6 bases between. Written as DNA, the CDR3 is TGTGCCAGCAGTTTATCGGACAGCAATGAGCAGTTCTTC. It is translated as CASSLSDSNEQFF.

As concerns this clone: Within the sample, other DNA sequences also encode this same CDR3. V and J are TRBV5-1 and TRBJ1-1; a possible D gene is TRBD1 (6 bases). The CDR3 covers 13 residues. CDR1 is SGHRS, CDR2 YFSETQ, per germline. Trimming stripped 0 bases from V and 4 bases from J, with 7 bases between. The CDR3 DNA reads as TGCGCCAGCAGCTTGGAAGGGGGCACTGAAGCTTTCTTT. This gives the protein CASSLEGGTEAFF.

V gene TRBV2 combines with J gene TRBJ2-5, with 7 nucleotides matching TRBD1. With V trimmed by 1 base and J by 5 bases, 10 bases remained unmatched. The CDR3 is made up of 16 amino acids. CDR1 is SNHLY, CDR2 FYNNEI, per germline. For the CDR3, the DNA is TGTGCCAGCAGTGAAGAGGGGGCGCTGGGTCGTGAGACCCAGTACTTC. Residues: CASSEEGALGRETQYF.

In DNA, the CDR3 is TGTGCCACCAGCAGAGAGCGGGCGGGTGCGGCGATTAATGAAAAACTGTTTTTT. Its protein is CATSRERAGAAINEKLFF. The chain carries TRBV15 and TRBJ1-4; no firm D call. The V and J ends lost 0 bases and 4 bases respectively, with 18 bases between them. Germline values: CDR1 LNHNV, CDR2 YYDKDF (reference sequence). The CDR3 runs 18 residues.